Below, 22 T cell receptor beta chains from the same sample are listed, as sequenced in a study of blood T cell repertoires in COVID-19. Profiling relied on immunoSEQ multiplex PCR, and the TCRdb table lists in-frame clones only, not all of them. The top ten hold 1.5% to 2% of the sample, which has some 70,000 clones, around four fifths seen once. Source material: peripheral blood. The receptors were sampled from a woman aged 55-70 years with acute or convalescent COVID-19.

This clone was recorded a few times. The chain uses TRBV28 and TRBJ1-1; a possible D gene is TRBD1 (5 bases). V shed 5 bases and J shed 10 bases, with 14 bases lying between them. CDR3 length equals 12 residues. The germline CDR1 and CDR2 sequences are MDHEN and SYDVKM. CDR3 region: CASSTGGGVAFF. The CDR3, as DNA: TGTGCCAGCAGTACCGGGGGAGGAGTAGCTTTCTTT.

V gene TRBV7-2 combines with J gene TRBJ2-3; tentatively, D is TRBD2 (5 bases). The V end lost 6 bases, the J end lost 9 bases, and 16 bases lay between the germline ends. This CDR3 has 13 residues. Germline CDR1 and CDR2: SGHTA and FQGNSA. The CDR3: CASSTSNAGTQYF. CDR3 DNA sequence: TGTGCCAGCAGTACTAGTAACGCTGGCACGCAGTATTTT.

This clone was seen only once. The genes are TRBV20-1 and TRBJ1-1; TRBD1 aligns across 7 bases. This CDR3 region has 11 residues. In germline, CDR1 is DFQATT, CDR2 SNEGSKA (reference sequence). J gave up 14 bases and V 1 base, and 7 bases lay outside the gene matches. The CDR3 nucleotides read TGCAGTGCTAGAGTGGGATACAGGGGCTTCTTT. It yields the protein CSARVGYRGFF.

This clone was seen only a few times. This chain joins TRBV7-3 and TRBJ1-1, with D possibly TRBD1 on 5 matching bases. Between the trimmed V and J ends, which lost 1 base and 7 bases, there was a span of 10 bases. Germline V lookup: CDR1 SGHTA, CDR2 FQGTGA. This CDR3 comprises 13 residues. CDR3 bases: TGTGCCAGCAGCTTAAATCGGCAGGGTGAAGCTTTCTTT. Its translation: CASSLNRQGEAFF.

The rearrangement uses TRBV3-1 (or the pseudogene TRBV3-2) and TRBJ2-5; TRBD2 matches 10 bases. Germline loops: CDR1 LGHDT, CDR2 YNNKEL (reference sequence). The CDR3 is made up of 16 amino acids. The junction had 7 bases not matched to a gene; V was cut back by 4 bases and J by 2 bases. Here the CDR3 reads CASSPRTSGLQETQYF. The DNA for the CDR3 is TGTGCCAGCAGCCCCAGGACTAGCGGCTTACAAGAGACCCAGTACTTC.

This chain joins TRBV6-2 or TRBV6-3 and TRBJ2-7; 8 bases map to TRBD2. The junction had 13 bases not matched to a gene; V was cut back by 2 bases and J by 4 bases. Germline V gene lookup returns CDR1 MNHEY and CDR2 SVGEGT. The CDR3 consists of 17 residues. CDR3 sequence: CASSYKNTGTRLYEQYF. The CDR3 DNA is TGTGCCAGCAGTTACAAAAATACCGGGACTAGACTGTACGAGCAGTACTTC.

DNA of the CDR3: TGTGCCAGCAGCTTAGCCAGGGGTACTGAAGCTTTCTTT. Translated: CASSLARGTEAFF. The gene calls are TRBV11-3 and TRBJ1-1; D might be TRBD1 (6 bases). The CDR3 has 13 residues. The germline CDR1 and CDR2 sequences are SGHNT and YENEEA. V shed 1 base and J shed 5 bases, with 8 bases lying between them.

This sequence joins TRBV7-2 and TRBJ1-3; a possible D gene is TRBD1 (5 bases). This CDR3 region has 15 residues. Germline CDR1 SGHTA, CDR2 FQGNSA. Trimming removed 5 bases at V and 0 bases at J, with 11 bases between. CDR3 DNA sequence: TGTGCCAGCAGCCCCAGACAGAGCTCTGGAAACACCATATATTTT. Its protein product is CASSPRQSSGNTIYF.

This chain joins TRBV4-1 and TRBJ2-2; D is unresolved. CDR1 and CDR2 from the germline V gene are MGHRA and YSYEKL. This CDR3 has 14 amino acids. V was trimmed by 0 bases and J by 1 base, leaving 3 bases between them. In nucleotides, the CDR3 is TGCGCCAGCAGCCAAGACATGAACACCGGGGAGCTGTTTTTT. Translation: CASSQDMNTGELFF.

This clone has only one observation. The chain links TRBV5-4 to TRBJ1-4; TRBD1 matches 9 bases. Germline V lookup: CDR1 SGHNT, CDR2 YYREEE (reference sequence). This CDR3 has 18 amino acids. The trim removed 4 bases at V and 7 bases at J, leaving 17 bases unmatched. The CDR3 sequence is CASSPGGGTGRRREKLFF. DNA for the CDR3: TGTGCCAGCAGCCCGGGGGGCGGGACAGGGCGTCGTCGTGAAAAACTGTTTTTT.

This chain uses TRBV30 with TRBJ2-3; 11 nucleotides match TRBD2. J was trimmed by 4 bases and V by 0 bases; bases with no gene match: 6. Germline V gene lookup returns CDR1 GTSNPN and CDR2 SVGIG (reference sequence). CDR3 length: 16 residues. The CDR3 DNA reads TGTGCCTGGAGTGTAACTAGCGGGAGAGTCTCAGATACGCAGTATTTT. Amino acid sequence: CAWSVTSGRVSDTQYF.

This clone was recorded once. The chain has TRBV19 and TRBJ1-3, with no clear D. V was shortened by 8 bases and J by 0 bases, with 17 bases between the two germline ends. In germline, CDR1 is LNHDA, CDR2 SQIVND (reference sequence). CDR3 length: 16 amino acids. The CDR3 DNA reads as TGTGCCAGTCAGCGACTAGGACTGAACTCTGGAAACACCATATATTTT. It encodes CASQRLGLNSGNTIYF. The full variable domain, completed using reference TRBV19 and TRBJ1-3, is DGGITQSPKYLFRKEGQNVTLSCEQNLNHDAMYWYRQDPGQGLRLIYYSQIVNDFQKGDIAEGYSVSREKKESFPLTVTSAQKNPTAFYLCASQRLGLNSGNTIYFGEGSWLTVV.

The chain recombines TRBV18 with TRBJ1-1, with TRBD1 identical over 9 bases. After removal of 3 bases from V and 0 bases from J, the junction contained 5 bases not matched to a gene. The germline V gene has CDR1 KGHSH and CDR2 LQKENI. The CDR3 loop spans 16 amino acids. The CDR3 nucleotides are TGTGCCAGCTCACCGGGACAGGGAGGTTTGAACACTGAAGCTTTCTTT. It yields the protein CASSPGQGGLNTEAFF.

V and J are TRBV5-4 and TRBJ2-2; TRBD1 might be the D (6 bases). This CDR3 comprises 16 residues. The V end lost 4 bases, the J end lost 2 bases, and 15 bases lay between the germline ends. The germline V gene has CDR1 SGHNT and CDR2 YYREEE (reference sequence). The CDR3: CASSPTPGHNTGELFF. The CDR3, as DNA: TGTGCCAGCAGCCCTACACCGGGACATAACACCGGGGAGCTGTTTTTT.

This chain joins TRBV6-6 and TRBJ1-4; unclear D gene. In germline, CDR1 is MNHNY, CDR2 SVGAGI (reference sequence). This CDR3 is built from 12 residues. V lost 3 bases, J lost 7 bases, and 6 bases lay in between. The CDR3 DNA reads as TGTGCCAGCAGTTATTTCGGTGAAAAACTGTTTTTT. Translation: CASSYFGEKLFF.

The genes are TRBV5-1 and TRBJ1-4, with no clear D. The V end was cut by 5 bases, the J end by 0 bases, with 14 bases between. Germline CDR1 and CDR2: SGHRS and YFSETQ. CDR3 length: 16 residues. The DNA for the CDR3 is TGCGCCAGCAGAGCGCAGTACTCGGCAACTAATGAAAAACTGTTTTTT. Protein sequence: CASRAQYSATNEKLFF.

CDR3 sequence: CASSDSPRGELFF. The CDR3 DNA reads TGTGCCAGCAGTGACTCTCCCAGGGGGGAGCTGTTTTTT. The chain links TRBV6-4 to TRBJ2-2; unclear D gene. Germline-derived CDR1 and CDR2 are MRHNA and SNTAGT. Trimming took off 0 bases at V and 8 bases at J, with 7 bases between the two ends. This CDR3 contains 13 residues.

The J gene is TRBJ2-7, the V gene TRBV6-5; 13 bases fit TRBD2. V lost 6 bases to trimming and J lost 2 bases; unmatched junction nucleotides: 4. In germline, CDR1 is MNHEY, CDR2 SVGAGI. The CDR3 consists of 15 residues. The CDR3: CASSVGTSGAYEQYF. The CDR3 DNA sequence: TGTGCCAGCAGCGTCGGGACTAGCGGGGCCTACGAGCAGTACTTC.

The genes are TRBV6-5 and TRBJ1-6; TRBD1 might be the D (6 bases). Germline CDR1 MNHEY, CDR2 SVGAGI. The V gene lost 6 bases and the J gene lost 11 bases, with 14 bases spanning the gap. The CDR3 totals 13 residues. The CDR3 loop reads CASSRGHLPPLHF. In DNA form, the CDR3 reads TGTGCCAGCAGCAGGGGACACCTTCCACCCCTCCACTTT.

V and J are TRBV7-9 and TRBJ2-1, with D possibly matching TRBD1 (6 bases). The CDR3 is 13 residues long. Germline lookup yields CDR1 SEHNR and CDR2 FQNEAQ (reference sequence). V gave up 3 bases and J gave up 5 bases, with 8 bases separating them. The CDR3: CASSLGHHNEQFF. The CDR3 region has the DNA TGTGCCAGCAGCTTGGGACACCACAATGAGCAGTTCTTC.

CDR3 residues: CASSFLAGLTYNEQFF. CDR3 in DNA: TGTGCCAGCAGTTTTCTAGCGGGACTGACCTACAATGAGCAGTTCTTC. The chain has TRBV6-5 and TRBJ2-1, with 9 nucleotides matching TRBD2. Losses at the gene ends were 4 bases for V and 2 bases for J; bases not matched to a gene: 6. The CDR3 covers 16 residues. The V gene's germline CDR1 is MNHEY and CDR2 SVGAGI.

The rearrangement joins TRBV10-3 to TRBJ1-2; 9 nucleotides agree with TRBD1. The CDR3 is made up of 14 amino acids. V lost 5 bases to trimming and J lost 7 bases; unmatched junction nucleotides: 8. The germline V gene has CDR1 ENHRY and CDR2 SYGVKD. Written as DNA, the CDR3 is TGTGCCATCAGTACAATTGGACAGGGGATTGGCTACACCTTC. This encodes CAISTIGQGIGYTF.